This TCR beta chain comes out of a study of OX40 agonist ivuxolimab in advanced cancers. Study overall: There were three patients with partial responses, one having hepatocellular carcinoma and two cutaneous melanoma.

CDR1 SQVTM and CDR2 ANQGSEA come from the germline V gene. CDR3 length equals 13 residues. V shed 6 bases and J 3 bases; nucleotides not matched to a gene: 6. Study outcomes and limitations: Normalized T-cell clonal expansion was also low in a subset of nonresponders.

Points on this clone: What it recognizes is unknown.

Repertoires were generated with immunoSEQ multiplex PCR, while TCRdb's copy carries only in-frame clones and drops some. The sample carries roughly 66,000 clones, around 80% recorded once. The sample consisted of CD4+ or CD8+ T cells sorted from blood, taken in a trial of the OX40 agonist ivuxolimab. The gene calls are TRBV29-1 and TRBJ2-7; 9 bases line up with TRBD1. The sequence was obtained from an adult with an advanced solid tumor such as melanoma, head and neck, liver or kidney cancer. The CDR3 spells CSVLGGQGYEQYF. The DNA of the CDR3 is TGCAGCGTCCTAGGGGGACAGGGCTACGAGCAGTACTTC.